The 19 T cell receptor beta chains below come from one sample, sequenced in a study of blood T cell repertoires in COVID-19. Only in-frame clones appear in the TCRdb table, and some are missing; sequencing was by immunoSEQ multiplex PCR. The table records 73,000 or so clones, roughly 80% of them present only once. The sequencing input was peripheral blood. The receptor set was obtained from a man between 60 and 70 years old with acute or convalescent COVID-19.

The chain links TRBV2 to TRBJ1-2; TRBD1 is a possible D gene (5 bases). CDR3 length: 12 amino acids. The germline V and J ends were trimmed by 4 bases and 5 bases, with 8 bases remaining between them. Germline V gene data show CDR1 as SNHLY and CDR2 as FYNNEI. Here the CDR3 reads CASSGQRYGYTF. CDR3 sequence (DNA): TGTGCCAGCAGTGGACAGAGGTATGGCTACACCTTC.

Ten or more counts support this clone. V is TRBV5-1 and J is TRBJ1-4; the D is unclear. The CDR3 is 19 residues long. Germline V gene data show CDR1 as SGHRS and CDR2 as YFSETQ. V was cut by 0 bases and J by 1 base, with 19 bases left in between. The CDR3 reads CASSLASRGEYRTNEKLFF. CDR3 nucleotide sequence: TGCGCCAGCAGCTTGGCGAGTCGGGGAGAATACCGAACTAATGAAAAACTGTTTTTT.

The chain has TRBV5-1 and TRBJ2-1, with 8 positions matching TRBD2. Germline lookup yields CDR1 SGHRS and CDR2 YFSETQ. The CDR3 has 15 amino acids. V shed 4 bases, J shed 8 bases, and the junction held 11 bases outside the gene matches. CDR3 DNA: TGCGCCAGCAGCCGGACGGGAGGGTGGAAGGATGAGCAGTTCTTC. Translated, it gives CASSRTGGWKDEQFF. Full variable domain (rest looked up from reference TRBV5-1 and TRBJ2-1): KAGVTQTPRYLIKTRGQQVTLSCSPISGHRSVSWYQQTPGQGLQFLFEYFSETQRNKGNFPGRFSGRQFSNSRSEMNVSTLELGDSALYLCASSRTGGWKDEQFFGPGTRLTVL.

The chain joins TRBV5-1 to TRBJ2-1; 7 bases align to TRBD1. The CDR3 is 13 amino acids. Germline V gene lookup returns CDR1 SGHRS and CDR2 YFSETQ. V gave up 4 bases and J gave up 9 bases; unmatched junction bases: 7. CDR3 sequence: CASSVDRASEQFF. CDR3 nucleotide sequence: TGCGCCAGCAGCGTCGACAGGGCGAGTGAGCAGTTCTTC. The full variable domain, in which reference TRBV5-1 and TRBJ2-1 provide the parts outside the CDR3, is KAGVTQTPRYLIKTRGQQVTLSCSPISGHRSVSWYQQTPGQGLQFLFEYFSETQRNKGNFPGRFSGRQFSNSRSEMNVSTLELGDSALYLCASSVDRASEQFFGPGTRLTVL.

The chain has TRBV15 and TRBJ1-2, with D possibly being TRBD1 (5 bases). Trimming pared 4 bases from V and 0 bases from J, leaving 12 bases between. The V gene's germline CDR1 is LNHNV and CDR2 YYDKDF (reference sequence). This CDR3 comprises 15 residues. The CDR3 nucleotides read TGTGCCACCAGCAAGGGTGACAGACCTAACTATGGCTACACCTTC. It specifies CATSKGDRPNYGYTF.

V is TRBV5-6 and J is TRBJ2-7, with D possibly being TRBD2 (6 bases). Deletions cut 4 bases from V and 7 bases from J, with 12 bases between. CDR3 size: 12 residues. Germline CDR1 reads SGHDT; CDR2 reads YYEEEE. Written as DNA, the CDR3 is TGTGCCAGCAGCAGGGAAGCGGGTGAGCAGTACTTC. Translating gives CASSREAGEQYF.

The chain carries TRBV7-2 and TRBJ2-6; D possibly corresponds to TRBD1 (6 bases). The CDR3 runs to 18 residues. The V gene's germline CDR1 is SGHTA and CDR2 FQGNSA. The V gene lost 1 base and the J gene lost 0 bases, with 13 bases spanning the gap. The CDR3 loop reads CASSLGARGSSGANVLTF. The CDR3 region has the DNA TGTGCCAGCAGCTTAGGGGCCAGGGGAAGCTCTGGGGCCAACGTCCTGACTTTC.

The chain links TRBV14 to TRBJ2-5; unclear D gene. The V gene lost 0 bases and the J gene lost 6 bases, with 14 bases spanning the gap. Germline lookup yields CDR1 SGHDN and CDR2 FVKESK. This CDR3 is built from 15 residues. CDR3 in amino acids: CASSQDAALRKTQYF. The CDR3 DNA follows: TGTGCCAGCAGCCAAGATGCGGCTCTTCGAAAGACCCAGTACTTC.

CDR3 protein: CASSRSGNYEQYF. CDR3 coding DNA: TGTGCCAGCAGTCGGTCGGGGAACTACGAGCAGTACTTC. V gene TRBV2 combines with J gene TRBJ2-7, with D maybe TRBD2 (5 bases). V was clipped by 5 bases and J by 3 bases, with 11 bases between them. This CDR3 has 13 residues. Germline V CDR1 and CDR2: SNHLY, FYNNEI. Full variable domain (missing parts from reference TRBV2 and TRBJ2-7): EPEVTQTPSHQVTQMGQEVILRCVPISNHLYFYWYRQILGQKVEFLVSFYNNEISEKSEIFDDQFSVERPDGSNFTLKIRSTKLEDSAMYFCASSRSGNYEQYFGPGTRLTVT.

This clone was recorded a few times. The CDR3 nucleotides are TGTGCCAGCAGCAGGCAGACAGGGGAGAACACTGAAGCTTTCTTT. It encodes CASSRQTGENTEAFF. J is TRBJ1-1 and V is TRBV6-6; 8 bases map to TRBD1. This CDR3 has 15 residues. Germline assignment: CDR1 MNHNY and CDR2 SVGAGI (reference sequence). The junction had 7 bases not matched to a gene; V was cut back by 6 bases and J by 1 base.

This clone was counted once. The genes are TRBV27 and TRBJ2-2; tentatively, D is TRBD2 (7 bases). CDR3 length: 13 residues. Trimming removed 7 bases at V and 7 bases at J, with 13 bases between. Looked up from germline, CDR1 is MNHEY and CDR2 is SMNVEV (reference sequence). CDR3 nucleotides: TGTGCCAGCACCAAGGGGGGGATCGGGGAGCTGTTTTTT. Translating it yields CASTKGGIGELFF.

This clone was seen only a few times. The chain uses TRBV5-1 and TRBJ2-2; TRBD1 matches 7 bases. CDR1 SGHRS and CDR2 YFSETQ come from the germline V gene. The CDR3 covers 15 residues. After removal of 4 bases from V and 3 bases from J, the junction contained 6 bases not matched to a gene. CDR3 residues: CASSRGGSDTGELFF. The CDR3 coding sequence is TGCGCCAGCAGCCGAGGGGGCTCGGACACCGGGGAGCTGTTTTTT.

The chain is built from TRBV5-1 and TRBJ2-2; 9 bases agree with TRBD1. This CDR3 comprises 16 residues. With V trimmed by 4 bases and J by 1 base, 5 bases remained unmatched. The V gene's germline CDR1 is SGHRS and CDR2 YFSETQ. DNA of the CDR3: TGCGCCAGCAGCGAGACAGGGGGTAGGAACACCGGGGAGCTGTTTTTT. It yields the protein CASSETGGRNTGELFF.

This clone was recorded a few times. The V call is TRBV12-5, the J call TRBJ2-7; 7 bases map to TRBD1. The germline V gene encodes CDR1 LGHNT and CDR2 FRNRAP. V was pared by 5 bases and J by 5 bases, with 9 bases of the junction left unmatched. This CDR3 region has 14 residues. Here the CDR3 DNA reads TGTGCTAGTGGTGGGGGACAGTCTATCCACGAGCAGTACTTC. Translated: CASGGGQSIHEQYF.

This clone was picked up one time. The chain is built from TRBV3-1 (or the pseudogene TRBV3-2) and TRBJ1-2, with 9 bases aligning to TRBD1. The J segment lost 11 bases and the V segment lost 3 bases, leaving 16 bases of the junction unmatched. Germline CDR1 LGHDT, CDR2 YNNKEL (reference sequence). The CDR3 runs to 16 residues. The CDR3 is CASSQGGTGISTRYTF. CDR3 DNA sequence: TGTGCCAGCAGCCAGGGCGGGACAGGGATTTCTACGAGGTACACCTTC.

The chain uses TRBV24-1 and TRBJ2-1; 10 nucleotides agree with TRBD2. The CDR3 runs 18 residues. Trimming at V came to 4 bases and at J to 6 bases, leaving 14 bases not matched to a gene. CDR1 and CDR2 from the germline V gene are KGHDR and SFDVKD. CDR3 residues: CATSDPLGLAGESNEQFF. For the CDR3, the DNA is TGTGCCACCAGTGACCCCCTGGGGCTAGCGGGAGAGAGCAATGAGCAGTTCTTC.

The chain carries TRBV2 and TRBJ2-5, with D maybe TRBD2 (5 bases). V lost 5 bases to trimming and J lost 5 bases, with 18 bases between them. This CDR3 spans 15 amino acids. Germline lookup yields CDR1 SNHLY and CDR2 FYNNEI. In DNA, the CDR3 is TGTGCCAGCAGTCCCGCGCCAGCGGTAGGCGAGACCCAGTACTTC. Translating it yields CASSPAPAVGETQYF.

This CDR3 reads CASSARTGPNSPLHF. The CDR3 bases are TGTGCCAGCAGCGCACGGACAGGGCCCAATTCACCCCTCCACTTT. The chain is built from TRBV7-9 and TRBJ1-6; 8 bases are shared with TRBD1. V trimming: 5 bases; J trimming: 7 bases; junction bases outside the gene matches: 7. The CDR3 runs 15 residues. CDR1 and CDR2 from the germline V gene are SEHNR and FQNEAQ (reference sequence).

This clone came up once. The chain carries TRBV11-2 and TRBJ2-7, with TRBD1 identical over 9 bases. The germline CDR1 and CDR2 sequences are SGHAT and FQNNGV. The CDR3 covers 17 residues. With 0 bases clipped from V and 5 bases from J, the junction kept 11 bases outside the gene matches. The CDR3 spells CASSLDWGQGVGDEQYF. The DNA of the CDR3 is TGTGCCAGCAGCTTAGATTGGGGACAGGGCGTGGGGGACGAGCAGTACTTC. Full variable domain (outside the CDR3, taken from reference TRBV11-2 and TRBJ2-7): EAGVAQSPRYKIIEKRQSVAFWCNPISGHATLYWYQQILGQGPKLLIQFQNNGVVDDSQLPKDRFSAERLKGVDSTLKIQPAKLEDSAVYLCASSLDWGQGVGDEQYFGPGTRLTVT.